The 13 T cell receptor beta chains below all came from one sample that was sequenced in a study of T cells in Graves' hyperthyroidism and ophthalmopathy. Regions amplified from RNA transcripts were the TCR beta CDR3 regions. The primer set for the first-round RT-PCR of the TCR CDR3 was HTBI. MiXCR, run by TCRdb on the multiplex PCR reads, gives a single entry per CDR3 protein. The table includes approximately 640,000 distinct CDR3 sequences, around 16% detected once. Material for sequencing was blood. Receptor source: a man aged 45 to 65 with Graves' hyperthyroidism.

V and J are TRBV27 and TRBJ2-7; TRBD1 is a possible D gene (6 bases). CDR3 size: 13 residues. Germline assignment: CDR1 MNHEY and CDR2 SMNVEV (reference sequence). Trimming removed 3 bases from V and 9 bases from J, with 15 bases in between. The CDR3 is CASSLSRQEGQYF. In DNA form, the CDR3 reads TGTGCCAGCAGTTTGTCCCGACAGGAAGGGCAGTACTTC.

This clonotype was seen many times. The V gene is TRBV28, the J gene TRBJ2-7; D could derive from TRBD1 or TRBD2 (6 bases each). V was trimmed by 1 base and J by 1 base, leaving 14 bases between them. Germline V gene sequence: CDR1 MDHEN, CDR2 SYDVKM. CDR3 size: 16 residues. Here the CDR3 reads CASSLFRGGESYEQYF. CDR3 sequence (DNA): TGTGCCAGCAGTTTATTCAGGGGAGGAGAATCCTACGAGCAGTACTTC.

The rearrangement uses TRBV29-1 and TRBJ1-5; D is perhaps TRBD1 (5 bases). CDR1 SQVTM and CDR2 ANQGSEA come from the germline V gene. The CDR3 covers 13 residues. With 4 bases removed from V and 3 bases from J, the gap between germline ends came to 10 bases. The CDR3 spells CSVGDRYNQPQHF. In DNA, the CDR3 is TGCAGCGTTGGCGACAGATACAATCAGCCCCAGCATTTT.

This clonotype has a handful of counts. The chain has TRBV15 and TRBJ1-4; D is possibly TRBD1 (6 bases). This CDR3 has 16 amino acids. Germline V gene data show CDR1 as LNHNV and CDR2 as YYDKDF (reference sequence). Trimming removed 0 bases at V and 1 base at J, with 9 bases between. CDR3 sequence reads: CATSREGAITNEKLFF. The CDR3 nucleotides are TGTGCCACCAGCAGAGAGGGGGCGATAACTAATGAAAAACTGTTTTTT. The complete variable domain, with remaining parts taken from reference TRBV15 and TRBJ1-4, reads DAMVIQNPRYQVTQFGKPVTLSCSQTLNHNVMYWYQQKSSQAPKLLFHYYDKDFNNEADTPDNFQSRRPNTSFCFLDIRSPGLGDTAMYLCATSREGAITNEKLFFGSGTQLSVL.

This clonotype was seen ten or more times. The genes are TRBV27 and TRBJ2-1; 7 bases agree with TRBD2. With V trimmed by 1 base and J by 6 bases, 12 bases remained unmatched. Germline values: CDR1 MNHEY, CDR2 SMNVEV (reference sequence). The CDR3 contains 17 residues. In DNA form, the CDR3 reads TGTGCCAGCAGTTTATTGGGCCCAATGGGACTAACCAATGAGCAGTTCTTC. Its protein is CASSLLGPMGLTNEQFF.

This clonotype was counted only a few times. The CDR3 region is CASSPKGGLAGIYEQYF. DNA of the CDR3: TGTGCCAGCAGCCCTAAAGGGGGCCTAGCGGGAATCTACGAGCAGTACTTC. V and J are TRBV5-4 and TRBJ2-7; TRBD2 agrees at 9 bases. The V and J ends lost 4 bases and 3 bases, in that order; junction bases with no gene match: 14. CDR3 length equals 17 residues. Germline CDR1 is SGHNT and CDR2 is YYREEE (reference sequence).

Only a few counts were recorded for this clonotype. Given a much more abundant clone one base away, this may be a read error. The V call is TRBV12-3 or TRBV12-4, the J call TRBJ2-3; D is ambiguous. This CDR3 has 11 residues. This CDR3 reads CGSSFADTQYF. The DNA of the CDR3 is TGTGGCAGCAGTTTCGCGGATACGCAGTATTTT.

The chain recombines TRBV10-2 with TRBJ1-5, with D perhaps TRBD1 (6 bases). The CDR3 runs 13 residues. V lost 7 bases and J 5 bases, leaving 12 bases between the germline ends. In germline, CDR1 is WSHSY, CDR2 SAAADI. This chain's CDR3 is CASKDSAHQPQHF. CDR3 bases: TGCGCCAGCAAGGACAGCGCCCATCAGCCCCAGCATTTT.

This clonotype was counted between two and nine times. V gene TRBV13 combines with J gene TRBJ2-3; 11 bases are a match to TRBD2. The V gene end was trimmed by 6 bases and the J gene end by 5 bases; junction bases not matched to a gene: 10. The CDR3 sequence is 16 residues long. In germline, CDR1 is PRHDT, CDR2 FYEKMQ (reference sequence). The CDR3 DNA is TGTGCCAGCAGTACCACTAGCGGGAGTGCCTTAGATACGCAGTATTTT. Translated: CASSTTSGSALDTQYF.

This clonotype was counted between two and nine times. The chain is built from TRBV20-1 and TRBJ2-1; TRBD2 matches at 7 bases. Germline-derived CDR1 and CDR2 are DFQATT and SNEGSKA (reference sequence). V shed 0 bases, J shed 7 bases, and the junction held 9 bases outside the gene matches. This CDR3 contains 15 residues. The CDR3 sequence is CSARDGAGEGNEQFF. CDR3 nucleotide sequence: TGCAGTGCTAGAGATGGGGCGGGAGAGGGTAATGAGCAGTTCTTC.

This clonotype was counted many times. V is TRBV10-3 and J is TRBJ2-1, with a weak D call TRBD2 (6 bases). This CDR3 spans 21 amino acids. V lost 0 bases, J lost 1 base, and 25 bases lay in between. CDR1 is ENHRY, CDR2 SYGVKD, per germline. This chain's CDR3 is CAISESTATGVIPGSYNEQFF. CDR3 coding DNA: TGTGCCATCAGTGAGTCGACAGCGACGGGAGTGATCCCGGGGTCCTACAATGAGCAGTTCTTC.

In this sample, this clonotype turned up many times. This chain uses TRBV20-1 with TRBJ1-6; 8 bases line up with TRBD1. CDR1 and CDR2 from the germline V gene are DFQATT and SNEGSKA (reference sequence). V was pared by 7 bases and J by 1 base, with 15 bases of the junction left unmatched. The CDR3 is 18 amino acids. This chain's CDR3 is CSDPEWTGRMSYNSPLHF. CDR3 DNA sequence: TGCAGTGACCCTGAGTGGACAGGGAGGATGTCCTATAATTCACCCCTCCACTTT.

The gene calls are TRBV20-1 and TRBJ2-5, with 11 bases lining up with TRBD2. Germline lookup yields CDR1 DFQATT and CDR2 SNEGSKA (reference sequence). This CDR3 spans 16 amino acids. Losses at the gene ends were 1 base for V and 1 base for J; bases not matched to a gene: 5. Here the CDR3 reads CSARGQTSGAQETQYF. The CDR3 DNA is TGCAGTGCTAGAGGGCAGACTAGCGGGGCCCAAGAGACCCAGTACTTC.